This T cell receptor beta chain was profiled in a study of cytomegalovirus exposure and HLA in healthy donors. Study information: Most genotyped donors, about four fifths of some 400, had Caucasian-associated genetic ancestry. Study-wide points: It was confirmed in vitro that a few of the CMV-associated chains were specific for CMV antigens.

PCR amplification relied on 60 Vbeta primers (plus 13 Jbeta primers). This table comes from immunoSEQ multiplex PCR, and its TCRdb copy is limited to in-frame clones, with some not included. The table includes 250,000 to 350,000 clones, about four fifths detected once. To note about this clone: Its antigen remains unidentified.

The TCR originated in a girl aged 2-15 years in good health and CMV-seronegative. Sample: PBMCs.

CDR3 DNA: TGTGCCAGCAGTTCCCATGACTATTCACCCCTCCACTTT. It yields the protein CASSSHDYSPLHF. The chain links TRBV28 to TRBJ1-6; unclear D gene. CDR1 is MDHEN, CDR2 SYDVKM, per germline. V was shortened by 4 bases and J by 8 bases, with 9 bases between the two germline ends. The CDR3 covers 13 residues. Combining the CDR3 with reference TRBV28 and TRBJ1-6 gives the whole variable domain DVKVTQSSRYLVKRTGEKVFLECVQDMDHENMFWYRQDPGLGLRLIYFSYDVKMKEKGDIPEGYSVSREKKERFSLILESASTNQTSMYLCASSSHDYSPLHFGNGTRLTVT.